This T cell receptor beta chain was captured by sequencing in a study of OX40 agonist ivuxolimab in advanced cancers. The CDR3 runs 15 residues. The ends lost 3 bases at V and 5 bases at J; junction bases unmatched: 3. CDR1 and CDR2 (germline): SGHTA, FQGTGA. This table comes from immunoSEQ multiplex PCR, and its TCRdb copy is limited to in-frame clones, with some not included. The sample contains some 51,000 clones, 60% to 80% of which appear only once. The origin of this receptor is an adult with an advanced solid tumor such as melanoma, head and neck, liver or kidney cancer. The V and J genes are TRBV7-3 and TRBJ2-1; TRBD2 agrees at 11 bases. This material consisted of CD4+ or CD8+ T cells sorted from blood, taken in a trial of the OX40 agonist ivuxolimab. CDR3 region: CASSFAGLADNEQFF. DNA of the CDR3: TGTGCCAGCAGCTTCGCGGGACTAGCGGACAATGAGCAGTTCTTC.